The clone carrying this T cell receptor beta chain came up a few times. Its cognate antigen is unknown. One end of the junction does not line up with germline, which may come from a read error. Investigators reverse transcribed all isolated RNA, so they sequenced expressed TCRB transcripts. Profiled with immunoSEQ multiplex PCR; TCRdb holds only in-frame clones, not every one. Among over 700,000 clones, 15% to 20% were seen once, and the ten largest hold 0.02% to 0.03%. CDR1 and CDR2 from the germline V gene are LGHNA and YSLEER. The CDR3 sequence is 13 residues long. This sample was included in a study of beta chain features in type 1 diabetes. Overall study findings and caveats: Any role of HLA type in TCRB rearrangement remained unresolved here. A closer apparent resemblance between naive, central memory and Treg TCRB repertoires was seen in patients than in healthy donors.

The chain links TRBV4-3 to TRBJ1-2; weak D call: TRBD1 (5 bases). The sequence was obtained from a woman younger than 35 in good health. The sample taken for sequencing was naive CD4+ T cells from blood. The CDR3 sequence: CASSQGGTGTSYF. The CDR3 DNA follows: TGCGCCAGCAGCCAAGGGGGTACCGGGACGTCATACTTC.